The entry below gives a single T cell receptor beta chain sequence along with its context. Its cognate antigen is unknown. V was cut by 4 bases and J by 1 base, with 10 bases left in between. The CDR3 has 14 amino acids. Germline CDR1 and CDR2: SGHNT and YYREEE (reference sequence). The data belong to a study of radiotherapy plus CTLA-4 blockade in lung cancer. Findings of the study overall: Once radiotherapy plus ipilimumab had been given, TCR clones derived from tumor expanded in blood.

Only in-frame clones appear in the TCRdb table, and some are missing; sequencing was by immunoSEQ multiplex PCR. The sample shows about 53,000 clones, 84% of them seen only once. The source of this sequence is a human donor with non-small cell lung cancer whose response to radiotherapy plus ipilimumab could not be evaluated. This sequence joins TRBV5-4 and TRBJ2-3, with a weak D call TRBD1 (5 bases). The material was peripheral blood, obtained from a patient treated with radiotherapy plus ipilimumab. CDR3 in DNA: TGTGCCAGCAGCCTCAGGGATGGCACAGATACGCAGTATTTT. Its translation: CASSLRDGTDTQYF.